The entry that follows covers one TCR beta chain sequence. Its antigen is not identified. CDR1 and CDR2 from the germline V gene are MDHEN and SYDVKM. V shed 8 bases and J shed 5 bases, with 10 bases lying between them. CDR3 size: 12 residues. These data originate in a study of T cell responses to AZD1222 COVID-19 vaccine. Whole-study results and caveats: Just six people given AZD1222 tested seropositive at baseline. Clonal diversity was possibly underestimated; the donors were predominantly white British and more often female. Along spike, vaccine-associated CD4 TCRs were found throughout, with dominance at 160-218 and 743-854. Repertoire samples came only from after the peak T cell response.

This table comes from immunoSEQ multiplex PCR, and its TCRdb copy is limited to in-frame clones, with some not included. The table records over 100,000 clones, 88% of them present only once. The receptor was isolated from an adult in good health. The V gene is TRBV28, the J gene TRBJ1-5, with D unresolved. The sample in question was peripheral blood, obtained on day 0 of MenACWY control vaccination. The CDR3 region has the DNA TGTGCCAGCGCTGAAGGCGATCAGCCCCAGCATTTT. Protein product: CASAEGDQPQHF.